This T cell receptor beta chain derives from a study of blood T cell repertoires in COVID-19. The wider study: Samples representing acute and convalescent COVID-19 were sourced from the United States, Italy and Spain. PBMCs, B-cell-depleted T cells, or T cells were the source of the cDNA or gDNA that made up the material.

In the original analysis: Estimation of nucleated cell counts was performed using reference gene primer amplification. The data were produced by immunoSEQ multiplex PCR, yet TCRdb's version contains in-frame clones alone and is incomplete. V, J and clone size derive from that table, while D and trimming were established from the DNA sequence. The table has about 84,000 clones, nearly 85% seen once. The V gene lost 7 bases and the J gene lost 4 bases, with 16 bases spanning the gap. CDR3 length: 14 amino acids. Germline V gene lookup returns CDR1 MDHEN and CDR2 SYDVKM. This chain links TRBV28 with TRBJ1-2; D is perhaps TRBD1 (6 bases). The TCR was taken from a woman older than 75 with acute or convalescent COVID-19. What was sequenced was peripheral blood. This chain's CDR3 is CASNSDRTGYGYTF. The CDR3, as DNA: TGTGCCAGCAACTCAGACAGGACGGGCTATGGCTACACCTTC.